This TCR beta chain was sequenced for a study of human T cells and chemical hapten exposure. Sample time point: patch test 1, 2 weeks after DPC sensitization. Sample treatment: therapeutic diphenylcyclopropenone sensitization with weekly scalp DPC. TCRdb redid the calling of the RACE reads with MiXCR, one entry per CDR3 protein. Here the sample spans 150,000 to 200,000 distinct CDR3 sequences, approximately 20% being singletons. The sample holds a few counts of this clonotype. In germline, CDR1 is DFQATT, CDR2 SNEGSKA (reference sequence). V was cut by 6 bases and J by 9 bases, with 15 bases left in between. The CDR3 extends over 12 amino acids.

The chain has TRBV20-1 and TRBJ2-1; D is perhaps TRBD1 (5 bases). The TCR comes from a woman aged 45-59 years with alopecia areata. Some clones in this sample may be carry-over from other donors' samples. This sample comprised whole blood, obtained in connection with sensitization to the hapten diphenylcyclopropenone (DPC). The CDR3 sequence is CSALRGGFEQFF. The CDR3 coding sequence is TGCAGTGCCCTAAGGGGCGGTTTTGAGCAGTTCTTC.